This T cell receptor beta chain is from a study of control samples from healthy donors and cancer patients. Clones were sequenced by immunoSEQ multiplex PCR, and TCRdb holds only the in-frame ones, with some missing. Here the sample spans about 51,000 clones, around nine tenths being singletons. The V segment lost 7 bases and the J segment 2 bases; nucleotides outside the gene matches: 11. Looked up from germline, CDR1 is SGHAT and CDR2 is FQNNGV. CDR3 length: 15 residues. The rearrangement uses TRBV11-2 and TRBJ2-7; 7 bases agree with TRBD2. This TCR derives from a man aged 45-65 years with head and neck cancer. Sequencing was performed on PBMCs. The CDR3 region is CASNRGGGLPYEQYF. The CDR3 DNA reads TGTGCCAGCAATCGTGGGGGGGGACTACCCTACGAGCAGTACTTC. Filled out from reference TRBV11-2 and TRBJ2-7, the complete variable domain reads EAGVAQSPRYKIIEKRQSVAFWCNPISGHATLYWYQQILGQGPKLLIQFQNNGVVDDSQLPKDRFSAERLKGVDSTLKIQPAKLEDSAVYLCASNRGGGLPYEQYFGPGTRLTVT.